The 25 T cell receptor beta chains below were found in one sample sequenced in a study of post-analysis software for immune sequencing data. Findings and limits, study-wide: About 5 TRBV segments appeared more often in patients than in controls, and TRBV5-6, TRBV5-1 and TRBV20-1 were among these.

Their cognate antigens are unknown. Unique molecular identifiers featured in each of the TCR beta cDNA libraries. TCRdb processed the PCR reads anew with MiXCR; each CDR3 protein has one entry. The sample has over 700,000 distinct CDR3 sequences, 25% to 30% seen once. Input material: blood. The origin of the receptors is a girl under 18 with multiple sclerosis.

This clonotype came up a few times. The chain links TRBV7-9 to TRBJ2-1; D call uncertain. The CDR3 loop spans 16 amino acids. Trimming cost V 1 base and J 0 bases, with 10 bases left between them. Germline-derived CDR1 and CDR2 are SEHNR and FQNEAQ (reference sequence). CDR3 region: CASSLGGGLSYNEQFF. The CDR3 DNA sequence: TGTGCCAGCAGCTTAGGAGGCGGTCTCTCCTACAATGAGCAGTTCTTC.

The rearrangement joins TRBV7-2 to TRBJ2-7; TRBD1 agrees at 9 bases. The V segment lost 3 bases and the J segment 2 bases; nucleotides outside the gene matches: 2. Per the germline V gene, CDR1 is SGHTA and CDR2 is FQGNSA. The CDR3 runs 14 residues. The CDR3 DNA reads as TGTGCCAGCAGCTTCACAGGGGGCCCCTACGAGCAGTACTTC. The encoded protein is CASSFTGGPYEQYF.

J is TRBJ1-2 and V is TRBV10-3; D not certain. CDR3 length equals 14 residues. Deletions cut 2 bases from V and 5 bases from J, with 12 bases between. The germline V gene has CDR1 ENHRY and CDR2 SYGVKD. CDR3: CAISENGERYGYTF. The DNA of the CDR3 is TGTGCCATCAGTGAGAACGGGGAAAGGTATGGCTACACCTTC.

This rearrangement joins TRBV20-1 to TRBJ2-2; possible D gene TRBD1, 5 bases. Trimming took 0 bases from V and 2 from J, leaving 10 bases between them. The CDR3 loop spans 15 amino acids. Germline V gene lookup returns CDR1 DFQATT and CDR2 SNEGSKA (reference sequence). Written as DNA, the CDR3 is TGCAGTGCTAGAGAGCGCGACAGAAACACCGGGGAGCTGTTTTTT. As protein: CSARERDRNTGELFF.

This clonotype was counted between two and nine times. The CDR3 DNA reads TGCGCCAGCAGCCCCCCGGTACTAGCGGGAGGTAATGAGCAGTTCTTC. Amino acids: CASSPPVLAGGNEQFF. V is TRBV5-1 and J is TRBJ2-1, with TRBD2 identical over 12 bases. The J segment lost 7 bases and the V segment lost 4 bases, leaving 9 bases of the junction unmatched. Germline V gene lookup returns CDR1 SGHRS and CDR2 YFSETQ. This CDR3 has 16 amino acids.

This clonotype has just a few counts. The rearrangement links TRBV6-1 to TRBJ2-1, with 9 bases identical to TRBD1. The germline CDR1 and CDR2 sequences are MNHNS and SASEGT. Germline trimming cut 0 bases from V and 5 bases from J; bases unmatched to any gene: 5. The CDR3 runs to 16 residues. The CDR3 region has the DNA TGTGCCAGCAGTGAAGCTCCGGGACAGGGCCACAATGAGCAGTTCTTC. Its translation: CASSEAPGQGHNEQFF.

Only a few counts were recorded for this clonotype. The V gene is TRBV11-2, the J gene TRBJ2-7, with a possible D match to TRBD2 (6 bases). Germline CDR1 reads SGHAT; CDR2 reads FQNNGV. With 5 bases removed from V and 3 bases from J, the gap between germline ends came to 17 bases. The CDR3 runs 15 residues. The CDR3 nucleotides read TGTGCCAGCAGCGCGGGGTTTCACCTAAACTACGAGCAGTACTTC. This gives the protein CASSAGFHLNYEQYF.

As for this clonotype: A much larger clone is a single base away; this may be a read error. CDR3 residues: CSASPGAWGKQFF. The CDR3 DNA reads as TGCAGTGCGTCCCCCGGGGCCTGGGGTAAGCAGTTCTTC. The chain joins TRBV20-1 to TRBJ2-1; either TRBD1 or TRBD2 may supply D (5 bases each). V was shortened by 6 bases and J by 11 bases, with 20 bases between the two germline ends. Germline V lookup: CDR1 DFQATT, CDR2 SNEGSKA (reference sequence). The CDR3 totals 13 residues.

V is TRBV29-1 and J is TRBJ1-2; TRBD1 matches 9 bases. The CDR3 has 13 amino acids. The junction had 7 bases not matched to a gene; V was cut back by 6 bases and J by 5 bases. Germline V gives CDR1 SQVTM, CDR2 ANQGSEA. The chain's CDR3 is CSVRDREWYGYTF. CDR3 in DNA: TGCAGCGTCAGGGACAGGGAATGGTATGGCTACACCTTC.

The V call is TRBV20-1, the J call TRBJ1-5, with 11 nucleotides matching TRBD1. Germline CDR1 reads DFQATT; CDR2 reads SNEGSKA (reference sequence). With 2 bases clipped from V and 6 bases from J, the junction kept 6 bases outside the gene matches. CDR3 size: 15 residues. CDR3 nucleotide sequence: TGCAGTGCTAGAACCGGACAGGGGGCACCTCAGCCCCAGCATTTT. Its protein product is CSARTGQGAPQPQHF.

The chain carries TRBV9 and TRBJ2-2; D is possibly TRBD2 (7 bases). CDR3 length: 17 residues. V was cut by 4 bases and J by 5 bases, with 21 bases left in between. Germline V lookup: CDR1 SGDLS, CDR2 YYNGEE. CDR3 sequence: CASSPWGAGEGTGELFF. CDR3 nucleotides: TGTGCCAGCAGCCCTTGGGGGGCGGGAGAAGGGACCGGGGAGCTGTTTTTT.

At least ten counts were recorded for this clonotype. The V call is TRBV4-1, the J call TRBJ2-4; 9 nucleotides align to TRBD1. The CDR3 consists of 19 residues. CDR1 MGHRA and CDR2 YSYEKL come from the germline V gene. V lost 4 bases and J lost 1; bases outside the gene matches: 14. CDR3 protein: CASSLEDRGVPWAKNIQYF. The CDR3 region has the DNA TGCGCCAGCAGCCTCGAGGACAGGGGAGTACCTTGGGCCAAAAACATTCAGTACTTC.

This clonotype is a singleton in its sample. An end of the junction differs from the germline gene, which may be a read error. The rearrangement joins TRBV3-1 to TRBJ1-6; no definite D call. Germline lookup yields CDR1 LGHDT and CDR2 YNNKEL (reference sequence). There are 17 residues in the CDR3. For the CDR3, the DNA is TGTGCCAGCAACCAAGGCGGCAGCATTAGTAATAATTCACCCCTCCACTTT. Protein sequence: CASNQGGSISNNSPLHF.

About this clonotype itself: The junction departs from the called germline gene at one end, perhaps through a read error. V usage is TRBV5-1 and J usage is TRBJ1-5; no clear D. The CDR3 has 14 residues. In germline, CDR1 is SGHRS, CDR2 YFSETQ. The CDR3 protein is CANSLAGMEQPQHF. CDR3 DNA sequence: TGCGCCAACAGCTTGGCGGGGATGGAGCAGCCCCAGCATTTT. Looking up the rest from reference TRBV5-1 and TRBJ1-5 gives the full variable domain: KAGVTQTPRYLIKTRGQQVTLSCSPISGHRSVSWYQQTPGQGLQFLFEYFSETQRNKGNFPGRFSGRQFSNSRSEMNVSTLELGDSALYLCANSLAGMEQPQHFGDGTRLSIL.

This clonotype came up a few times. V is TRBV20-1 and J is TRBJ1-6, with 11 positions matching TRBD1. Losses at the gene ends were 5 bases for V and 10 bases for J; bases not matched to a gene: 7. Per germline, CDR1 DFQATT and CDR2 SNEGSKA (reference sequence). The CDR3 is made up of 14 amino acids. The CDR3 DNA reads TGCAGTGCTCGACGGACAGGGGGCGAATCACCCCTCCACTTT. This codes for CSARRTGGESPLHF.

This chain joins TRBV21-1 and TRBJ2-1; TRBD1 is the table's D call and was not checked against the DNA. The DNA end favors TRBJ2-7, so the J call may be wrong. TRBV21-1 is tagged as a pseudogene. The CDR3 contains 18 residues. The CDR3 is CARRSPRRGTWGIYEQYF. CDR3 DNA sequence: TGTGCCAGGAGATCACCAAGGAGGGGGACATGGGGCATATACGAGCAGTACTTC.

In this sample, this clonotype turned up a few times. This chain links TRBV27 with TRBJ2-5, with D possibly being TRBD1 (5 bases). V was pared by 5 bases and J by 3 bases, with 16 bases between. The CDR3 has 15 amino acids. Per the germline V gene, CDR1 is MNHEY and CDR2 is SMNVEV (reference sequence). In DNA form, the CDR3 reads TGTGCCAGCAGTGCCCGGACATCAAGGGAAGAGACCCAGTACTTC. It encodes CASSARTSREETQYF.

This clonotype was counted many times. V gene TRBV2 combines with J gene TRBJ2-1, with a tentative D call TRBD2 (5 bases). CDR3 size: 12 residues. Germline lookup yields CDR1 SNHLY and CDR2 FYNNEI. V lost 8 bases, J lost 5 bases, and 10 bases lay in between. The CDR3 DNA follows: TGTGCCAGCTTGACGGGGAACAATGAGCAGTTCTTC. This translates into CASLTGNNEQFF.

CDR3 in DNA: TGTGCCAGCAGCTTCAGGTCCGACGGGAATTCACCCCTCCACTTT. Translated, it gives CASSFRSDGNSPLHF. The gene calls are TRBV7-9 and TRBJ1-6; no firm D call. CDR1 is SEHNR and CDR2 is FQNEAQ in the germline V gene (reference sequence). V lost 3 bases and J 7 bases, leaving 13 bases between the germline ends. This CDR3 region has 15 residues.

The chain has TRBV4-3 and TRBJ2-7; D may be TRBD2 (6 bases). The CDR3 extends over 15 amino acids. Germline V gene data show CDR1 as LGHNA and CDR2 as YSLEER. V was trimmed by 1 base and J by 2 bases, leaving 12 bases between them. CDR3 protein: CASSQVRGGTYEQYF. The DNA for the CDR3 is TGCGCCAGCAGCCAAGTAAGGGGCGGGACCTACGAGCAGTACTTC.

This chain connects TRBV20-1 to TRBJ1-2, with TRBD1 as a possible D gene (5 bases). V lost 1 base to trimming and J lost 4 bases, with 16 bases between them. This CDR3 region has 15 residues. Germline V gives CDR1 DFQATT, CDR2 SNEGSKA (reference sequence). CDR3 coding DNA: TGCAGTGCTAGAGGTCCAGGGTTTGTGGGCTATGGCTACACCTTC. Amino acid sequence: CSARGPGFVGYGYTF.

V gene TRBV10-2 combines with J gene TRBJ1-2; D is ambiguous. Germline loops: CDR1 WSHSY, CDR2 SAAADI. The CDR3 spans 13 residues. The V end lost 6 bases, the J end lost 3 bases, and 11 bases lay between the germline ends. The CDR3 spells CASRYGPDYGYTF. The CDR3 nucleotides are TGCGCCAGCAGGTACGGTCCCGACTATGGCTACACCTTC.

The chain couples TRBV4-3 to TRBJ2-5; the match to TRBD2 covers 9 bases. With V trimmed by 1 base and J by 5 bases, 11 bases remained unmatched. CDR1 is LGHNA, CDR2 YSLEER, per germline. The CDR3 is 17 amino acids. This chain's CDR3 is CASSQGVVAGEGETQYF. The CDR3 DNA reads TGCGCCAGCAGCCAAGGTGTGGTAGCGGGAGAGGGGGAGACCCAGTACTTC.

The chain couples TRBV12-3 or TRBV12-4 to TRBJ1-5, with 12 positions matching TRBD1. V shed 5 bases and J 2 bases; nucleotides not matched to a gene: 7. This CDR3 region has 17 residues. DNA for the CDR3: TGTGCCAGCAGTAAGGGGACAGGGGGCCTCGGCAATCAGCCCCAGCATTTT. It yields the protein CASSKGTGGLGNQPQHF.

The CDR3 sequence: CASSESGSYNEQFF. The CDR3 DNA sequence: TGTGCCAGCAGTGAAAGCGGGTCTTACAATGAGCAGTTCTTC. This rearrangement joins TRBV2 to TRBJ2-1; tentatively, D is TRBD2 (6 bases). This CDR3 comprises 14 residues. Germline CDR1 is SNHLY and CDR2 is FYNNEI. The V end was cut by 2 bases, the J end by 4 bases, with 9 bases between.